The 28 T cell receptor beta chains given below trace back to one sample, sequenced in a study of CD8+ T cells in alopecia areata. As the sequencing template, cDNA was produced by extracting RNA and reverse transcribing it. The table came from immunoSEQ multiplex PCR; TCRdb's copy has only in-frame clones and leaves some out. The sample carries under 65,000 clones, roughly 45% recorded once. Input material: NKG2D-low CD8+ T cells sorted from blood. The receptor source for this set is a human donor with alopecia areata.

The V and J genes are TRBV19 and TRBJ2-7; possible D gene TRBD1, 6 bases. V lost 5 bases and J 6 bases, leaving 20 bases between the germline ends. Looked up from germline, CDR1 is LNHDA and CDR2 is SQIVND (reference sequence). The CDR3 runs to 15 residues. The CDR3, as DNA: TGTGCCAGTAGTTCTTGGGCACAGGGTGCCGGCGAGCAGTACTTC. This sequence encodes CASSSWAQGAGEQYF.

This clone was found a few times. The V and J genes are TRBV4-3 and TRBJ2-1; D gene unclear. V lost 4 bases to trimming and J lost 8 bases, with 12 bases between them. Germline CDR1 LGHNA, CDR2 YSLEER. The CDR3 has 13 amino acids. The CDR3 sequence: CASSLGPGDEQFF. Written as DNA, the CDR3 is TGCGCCAGCAGCCTCGGGCCTGGGGATGAGCAGTTCTTC.

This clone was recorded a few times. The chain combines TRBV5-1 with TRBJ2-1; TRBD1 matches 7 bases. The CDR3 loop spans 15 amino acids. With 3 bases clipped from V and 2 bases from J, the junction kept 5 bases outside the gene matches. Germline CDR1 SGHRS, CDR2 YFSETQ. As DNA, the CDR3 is TGCGCCAGCAGCTCAGGGGACAGAGCCTACAATGAGCAGTTCTTC. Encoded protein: CASSSGDRAYNEQFF.

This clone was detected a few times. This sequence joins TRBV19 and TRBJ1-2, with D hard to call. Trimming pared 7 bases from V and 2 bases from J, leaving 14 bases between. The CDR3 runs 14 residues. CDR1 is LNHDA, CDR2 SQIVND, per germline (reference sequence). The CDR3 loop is CASNQWGENYGYTF. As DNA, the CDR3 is TGTGCCAGTAACCAGTGGGGTGAAAACTATGGCTACACCTTC.

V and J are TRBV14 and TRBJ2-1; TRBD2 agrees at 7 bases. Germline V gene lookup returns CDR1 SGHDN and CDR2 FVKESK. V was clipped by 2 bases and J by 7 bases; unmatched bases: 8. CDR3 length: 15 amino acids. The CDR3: CASSQFSRGGNEQFF. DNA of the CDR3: TGTGCCAGCAGCCAATTCTCTCGGGGAGGGAATGAGCAGTTCTTC.

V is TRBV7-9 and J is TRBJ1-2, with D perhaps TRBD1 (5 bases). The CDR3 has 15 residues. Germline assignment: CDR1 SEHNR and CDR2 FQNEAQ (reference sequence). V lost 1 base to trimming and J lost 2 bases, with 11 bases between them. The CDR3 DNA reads TGTGCCAGCAGCTTAGAAACAGGAAGCAACTATGGCTACACCTTC. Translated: CASSLETGSNYGYTF.

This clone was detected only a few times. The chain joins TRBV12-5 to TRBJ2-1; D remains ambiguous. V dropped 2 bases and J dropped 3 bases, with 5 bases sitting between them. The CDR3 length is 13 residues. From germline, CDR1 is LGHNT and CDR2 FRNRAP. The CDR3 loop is CASGLNSYNEQFF. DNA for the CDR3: TGTGCTAGTGGTTTGAACAGCTACAATGAGCAGTTCTTC.

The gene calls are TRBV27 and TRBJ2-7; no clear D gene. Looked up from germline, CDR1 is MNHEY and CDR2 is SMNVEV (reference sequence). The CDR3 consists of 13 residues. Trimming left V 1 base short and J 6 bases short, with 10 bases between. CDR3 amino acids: CASSLFLAGEQYF. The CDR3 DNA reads TGTGCCAGCAGTTTATTCCTCGCAGGCGAGCAGTACTTC.

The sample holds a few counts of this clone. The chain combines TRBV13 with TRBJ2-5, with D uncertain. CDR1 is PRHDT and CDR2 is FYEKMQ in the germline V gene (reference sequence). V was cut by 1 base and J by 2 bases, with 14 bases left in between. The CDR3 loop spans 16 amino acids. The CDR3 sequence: CASSLARLQIQETQYF. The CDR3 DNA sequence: TGTGCCAGCAGCTTAGCCCGACTGCAGATTCAAGAGACCCAGTACTTC.

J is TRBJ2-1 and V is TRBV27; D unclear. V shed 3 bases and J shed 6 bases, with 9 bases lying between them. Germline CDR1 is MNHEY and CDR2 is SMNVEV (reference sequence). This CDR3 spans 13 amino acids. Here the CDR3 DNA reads TGTGCCAGCAGTTTCCCCTGGGGCAATGAGCAGTTCTTC. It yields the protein CASSFPWGNEQFF.

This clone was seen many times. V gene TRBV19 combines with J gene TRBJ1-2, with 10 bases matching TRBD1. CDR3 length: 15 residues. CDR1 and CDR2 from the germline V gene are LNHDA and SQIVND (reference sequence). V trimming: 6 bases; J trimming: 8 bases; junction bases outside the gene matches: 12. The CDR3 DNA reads TGTGCCAGTAGACGACCCGGACAGGGGGTCTTGGGCTACACCTTC. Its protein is CASRRPGQGVLGYTF.

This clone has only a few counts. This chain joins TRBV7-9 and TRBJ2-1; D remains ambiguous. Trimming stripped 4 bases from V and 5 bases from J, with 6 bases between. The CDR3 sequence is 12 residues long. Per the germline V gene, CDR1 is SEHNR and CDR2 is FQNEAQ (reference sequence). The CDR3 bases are TGTGCCAGCAGCTCTAGAAACAATGAGCAGTTCTTC. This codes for CASSSRNNEQFF.

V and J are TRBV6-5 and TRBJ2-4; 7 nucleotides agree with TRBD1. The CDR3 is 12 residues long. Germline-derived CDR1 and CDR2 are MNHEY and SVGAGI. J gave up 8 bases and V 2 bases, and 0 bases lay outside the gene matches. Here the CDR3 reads CASSYDRDIQYF. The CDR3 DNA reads TGTGCCAGCAGTTACGACAGGGACATTCAGTACTTC.

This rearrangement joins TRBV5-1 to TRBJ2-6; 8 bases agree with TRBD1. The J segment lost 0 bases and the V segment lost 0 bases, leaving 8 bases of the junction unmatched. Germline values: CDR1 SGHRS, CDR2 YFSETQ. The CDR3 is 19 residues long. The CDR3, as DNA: TGCGCCAGCAGCTTGGTCGGGGGACAGGTTTCCTCTGGGGCCAACGTCCTGACTTTC. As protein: CASSLVGGQVSSGANVLTF.

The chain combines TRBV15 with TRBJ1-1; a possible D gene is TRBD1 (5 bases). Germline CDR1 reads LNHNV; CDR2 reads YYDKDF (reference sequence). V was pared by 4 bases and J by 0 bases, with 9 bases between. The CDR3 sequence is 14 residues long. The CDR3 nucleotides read TGTGCCACCAGCAAACAGGAACTGAACACTGAAGCTTTCTTT. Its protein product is CATSKQELNTEAFF.

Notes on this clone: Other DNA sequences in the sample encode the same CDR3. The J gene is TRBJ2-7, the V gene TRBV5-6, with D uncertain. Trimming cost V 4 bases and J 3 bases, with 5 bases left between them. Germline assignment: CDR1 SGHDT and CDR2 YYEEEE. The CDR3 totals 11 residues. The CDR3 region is CASSLGYEQYF. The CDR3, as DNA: TGTGCCAGCAGCCTCGGCTACGAGCAGTACTTC. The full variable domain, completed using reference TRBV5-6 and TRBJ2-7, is DAGVTQSPTHLIKTRGQQVTLRCSPKSGHDTVSWYQQALGQGPQFIFQYYEEEERQRGNFPDRFSGHQFPNYSSELNVNALLLGDSALYLCASSLGYEQYFGPGTRLTVT.

The CDR3 is CASSLSPGTQNEKLFF. The CDR3 nucleotides read TGTGCCAGCAGCTTATCGCCGGGGACGCAGAATGAAAAACTGTTTTTT. The chain has TRBV5-4 and TRBJ1-4; tentatively, D is TRBD1 (5 bases). With 2 bases removed from V and 5 bases from J, the gap between germline ends came to 16 bases. The CDR3 sequence is 16 residues long. Germline CDR1 SGHNT, CDR2 YYREEE (reference sequence).

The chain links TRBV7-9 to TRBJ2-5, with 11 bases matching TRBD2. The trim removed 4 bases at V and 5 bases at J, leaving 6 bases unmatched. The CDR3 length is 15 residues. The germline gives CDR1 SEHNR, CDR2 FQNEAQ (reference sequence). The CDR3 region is CASSSSSGRSETQYF. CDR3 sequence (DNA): TGTGCCAGCAGCTCGTCTAGCGGGAGGTCGGAGACCCAGTACTTC.

The CDR3 DNA reads TGTGCCTGGAGTGGGAGGACCAAGGGGGCCCAGTACTTC. Translating gives CAWSGRTKGAQYF. The chain recombines TRBV30 with TRBJ2-5; D is possibly TRBD1 (6 bases). Germline CDR1 and CDR2: GTSNPN and SVGIG (reference sequence). This CDR3 has 13 residues. The V and J ends lost 1 base and 9 bases respectively, with 15 bases between them.

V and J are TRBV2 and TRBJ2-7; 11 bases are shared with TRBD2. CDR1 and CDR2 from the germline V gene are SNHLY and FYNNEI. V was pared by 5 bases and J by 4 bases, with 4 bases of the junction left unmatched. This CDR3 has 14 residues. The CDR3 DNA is TGTGCCAGCAGTCCCGGGACTAGCGGATACGAGCAGTACTTC. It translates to CASSPGTSGYEQYF.

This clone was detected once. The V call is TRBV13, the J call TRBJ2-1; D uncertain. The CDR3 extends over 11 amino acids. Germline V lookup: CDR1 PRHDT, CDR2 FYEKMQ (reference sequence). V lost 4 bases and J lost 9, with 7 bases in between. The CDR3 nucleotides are TGTGCCAGCAGCTCTGCATTTGAGCAGTTCTTC. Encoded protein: CASSSAFEQFF.

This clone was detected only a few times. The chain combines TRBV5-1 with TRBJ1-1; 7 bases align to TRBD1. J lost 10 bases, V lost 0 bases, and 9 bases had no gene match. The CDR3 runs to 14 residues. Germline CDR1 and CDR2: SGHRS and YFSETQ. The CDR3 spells CASSLGEGALGAFF. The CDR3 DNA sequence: TGCGCCAGCAGCTTGGGTGAGGGGGCACTGGGAGCTTTCTTT.

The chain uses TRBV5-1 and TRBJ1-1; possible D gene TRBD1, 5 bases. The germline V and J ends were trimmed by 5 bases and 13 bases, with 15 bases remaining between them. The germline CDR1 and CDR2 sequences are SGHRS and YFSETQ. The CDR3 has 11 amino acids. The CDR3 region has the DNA TGCGCCAGCAGAGACGCCCTGGGGCTTTTCTTT. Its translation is CASRDALGLFF.

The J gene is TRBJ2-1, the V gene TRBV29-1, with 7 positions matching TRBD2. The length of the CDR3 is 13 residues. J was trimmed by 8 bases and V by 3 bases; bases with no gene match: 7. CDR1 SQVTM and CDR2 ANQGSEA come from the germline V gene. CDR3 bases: TGCAGCGTTGATGGCGGGAGAGGGTATGAGCAGTTCTTC. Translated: CSVDGGRGYEQFF.

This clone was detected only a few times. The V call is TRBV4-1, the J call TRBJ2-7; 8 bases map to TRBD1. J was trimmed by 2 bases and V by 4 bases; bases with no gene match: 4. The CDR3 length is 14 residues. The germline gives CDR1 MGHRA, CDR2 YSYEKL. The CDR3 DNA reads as TGCGCCAGCAGCCGGGACAGGTCAACCTACGAGCAGTACTTC. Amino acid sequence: CASSRDRSTYEQYF.

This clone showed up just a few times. In DNA form, the CDR3 reads TGTGCCAGTAACGAGGATCCTAACTATGGCTACACCTTC. Its translation: CASNEDPNYGYTF. The rearrangement joins TRBV7-9 to TRBJ1-2; D is undetermined. This CDR3 has 13 residues. Germline V CDR1 and CDR2: SEHNR, FQNEAQ (reference sequence). The V and J ends lost 9 bases and 0 bases respectively, with 11 bases between them.

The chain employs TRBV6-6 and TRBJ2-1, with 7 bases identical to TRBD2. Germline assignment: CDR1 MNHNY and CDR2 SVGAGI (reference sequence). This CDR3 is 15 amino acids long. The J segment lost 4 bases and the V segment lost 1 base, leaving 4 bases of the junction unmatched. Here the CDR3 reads CASSYLSGEYNEQFF. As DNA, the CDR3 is TGTGCCAGCAGTTACTTGAGCGGGGAATACAATGAGCAGTTCTTC.

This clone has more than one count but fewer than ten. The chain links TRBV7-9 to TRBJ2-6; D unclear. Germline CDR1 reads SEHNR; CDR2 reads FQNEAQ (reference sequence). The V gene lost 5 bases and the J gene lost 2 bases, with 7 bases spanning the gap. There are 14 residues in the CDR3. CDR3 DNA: TGTGCCAGCAGCCCCGGACCTGGGGCCAACGTCCTGACTTTC. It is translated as CASSPGPGANVLTF.